This entry lists 3 T cell receptor beta chains sequenced from one sample in a study of identical twins. TCRdb re-called the 5' RACE reads with MiXCR, one entry per CDR3 protein. The sample lists about 700,000 distinct CDR3 sequences; approximately 6.1% were seen once. Sequencing was carried out using naive T cells sorted from blood. The receptor source for this set is a man aged 18-30 years in good health.

This clonotype was observed many times. The chain recombines TRBV12-3 or TRBV12-4 with TRBJ2-7, with TRBD2 matching 9 bases. The CDR3 has 15 amino acids. J gave up 6 bases and V 5 bases, and 11 bases lay outside the gene matches. Written as DNA, the CDR3 is TGTGCCAGCAGTGCCTTAGCGGGAGCACCCTCCGAGCAGTACTTC. It yields the protein CASSALAGAPSEQYF.

This clonotype was detected ten times or more. The J gene is TRBJ2-3, the V gene TRBV12-3 or TRBV12-4; D not resolved. Trimming removed 5 bases from V and 6 bases from J, with 6 bases in between. The CDR3 is made up of 11 amino acids. This CDR3 reads CASSGLDTQYF. CDR3 DNA: TGTGCCAGCAGTGGCTTGGATACGCAGTATTTT.

This clonotype was detected a few times. V is TRBV27 and J is TRBJ2-3, with D possibly TRBD2 on 5 matching bases. The CDR3 runs to 20 residues. The germline CDR1 and CDR2 sequences are MNHEY and SMNVEV (reference sequence). V was shortened by 4 bases and J by 4 bases, with 30 bases between the two germline ends. CDR3 DNA sequence: TGTGCCAGCAGTTATCAATCGATTGCGGGCCTCCTTGAGGCCGCAGATACGCAGTATTTT. Encoded protein: CASSYQSIAGLLEAADTQYF.